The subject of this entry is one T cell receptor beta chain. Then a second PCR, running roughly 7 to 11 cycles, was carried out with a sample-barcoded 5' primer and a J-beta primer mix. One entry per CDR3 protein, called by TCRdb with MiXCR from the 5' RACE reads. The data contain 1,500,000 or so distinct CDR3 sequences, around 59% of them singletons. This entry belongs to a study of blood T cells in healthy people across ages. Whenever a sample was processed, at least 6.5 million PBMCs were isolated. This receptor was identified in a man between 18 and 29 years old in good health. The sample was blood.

The chain's CDR3 is CASSPTLEQFF. The CDR3 region has the DNA TGTGCCAGCAGTCCTACACTGGAGCAGTTCTTC. The V call is TRBV7-9, the J call TRBJ2-1; no definite D call. There are 11 residues in the CDR3. Per germline, CDR1 SEHNR and CDR2 FQNEAQ (reference sequence). Trimming shortened V by 6 bases and J by 10 bases, and 10 bases separated the two germline ends.